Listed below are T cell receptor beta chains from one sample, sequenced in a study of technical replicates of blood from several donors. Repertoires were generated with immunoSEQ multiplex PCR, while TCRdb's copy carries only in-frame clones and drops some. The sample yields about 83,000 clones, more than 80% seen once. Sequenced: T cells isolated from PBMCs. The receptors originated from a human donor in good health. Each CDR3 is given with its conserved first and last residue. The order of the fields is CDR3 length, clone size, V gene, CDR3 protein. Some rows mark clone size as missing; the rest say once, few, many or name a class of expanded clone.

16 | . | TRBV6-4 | CASSDTPTGSYNEQFF
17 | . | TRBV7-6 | CASSPRALADRYNEQFF
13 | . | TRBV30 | CAWSVGVFTEAFF
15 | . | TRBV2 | CASSRKTSGKETQYF
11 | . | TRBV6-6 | CASSSDIEQFF
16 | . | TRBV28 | CASSSSQRVPRPEQFF
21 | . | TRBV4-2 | CASNLERPGQGGPRARNEQYF
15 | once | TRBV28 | CASVSPGEAADTQYF
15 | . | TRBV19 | CASSTGTGGTGTQYF
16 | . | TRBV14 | CASSQVEGTLFTEAFF
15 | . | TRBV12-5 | CASGLLLDRRGATFF
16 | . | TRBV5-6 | CASSWAGLSSSYEQYF
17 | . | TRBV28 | CASSFDASGGNTGELFF
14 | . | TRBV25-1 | CASSAGRRTGELFF
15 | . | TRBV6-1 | CASSEAGRRNQPQHF
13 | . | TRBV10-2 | CASSEFRGETQYF
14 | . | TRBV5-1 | CASSHPGGSTEAFF
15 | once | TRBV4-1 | CASSPPGGNNQPQHF
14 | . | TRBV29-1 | CSVRTSGKADTQYF
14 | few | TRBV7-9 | CASSSGTSGSEQYF
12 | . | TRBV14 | CARSDTNYGYTF
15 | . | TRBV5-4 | CASSSGGSGDSPLHF
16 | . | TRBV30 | CAWSVPQRPLGETQYF
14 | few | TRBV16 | CASSQWEAYNEQFF
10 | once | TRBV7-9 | CASSALEQFF
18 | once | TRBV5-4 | CASSLATSGGGWGETQYF
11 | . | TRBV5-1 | CASSFEDEQFF
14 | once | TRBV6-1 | CASSLEGTEDEQYF
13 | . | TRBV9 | CASSVALAGRQYF
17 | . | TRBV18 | CASSLTTLAGSYNEQFF
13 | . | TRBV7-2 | CARGQGPRETQYF
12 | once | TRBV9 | CASSARQGTQYF
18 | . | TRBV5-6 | CASSFGYFRGSRSYEQYF
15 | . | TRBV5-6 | CASSTLAGRSDTQYF
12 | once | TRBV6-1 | CASREGTPPLHF
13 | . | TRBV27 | CASSFYSNQPQHF
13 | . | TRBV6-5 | CASSYAGIYEQYF
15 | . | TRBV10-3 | CAISELDYTINEQFF
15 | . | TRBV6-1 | CASWGEGQGGYGYTF
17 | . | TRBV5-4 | CASSLVSGGSRTDTQYF
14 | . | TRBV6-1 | CASRIGLAAYEQYF
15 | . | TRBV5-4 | CASSEGQGSNTEAFF
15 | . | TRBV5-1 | CASMSGFGDGNTIYF
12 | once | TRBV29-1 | CSALSRGGGYTF
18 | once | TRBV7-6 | CASSFLWTGVAGANVLTF
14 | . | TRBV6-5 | CASRVGTADTEAFF
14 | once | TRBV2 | CASRTGTVYNEQFF
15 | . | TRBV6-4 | CASSDSPRDTGELFF
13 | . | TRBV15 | CATGTGFGYEQYF
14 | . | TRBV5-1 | CASSLEAGGLEQYF
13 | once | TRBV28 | CASTLAGASEAFF
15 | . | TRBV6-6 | CASRKQGNLNTEAFF
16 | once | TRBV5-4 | CASSPRGQGDPYEQYF